This TCR beta chain was recorded in a study of regulatory T cells in long-lasting Graves disease. iRepertoire HTBI primers and Arm-PCR of CDR3 regions built TCR beta libraries. In TCRdb, the multiplex PCR reads were re-called with MiXCR into one record per CDR3 protein. The table has a few hundred thousand distinct CDR3 sequences, about a sixth seen once. Stated time point: newly diagnosed GD, antithyroid drugs for less than 3 months. Following extraction of RNA from PBMCs, that RNA was used to make the TCR library. The CDR3 has 15 amino acids. With 2 bases clipped from V and 9 bases from J, the junction kept 7 bases outside the gene matches. CDR1 and CDR2 from the germline V gene are SGHAT and FQNNGV. This clonotype was seen repeatedly, ten times or more. In addition, the sample was reused for a study of T cells in Graves' hyperthyroidism and ophthalmopathy. From that study: Stable hyperthyroidism: no ophthalmopathy progression over 18 months of follow-up.

This sample comprised peripheral blood mononuclear cells (PBMCs), obtained at new diagnosis, from a patient treated with antithyroid drugs. This chain uses TRBV11-2 with TRBJ2-5, with 12 bases fitting TRBD1. The sequence was obtained from a man aged 40-50 years with Graves disease. The CDR3 is CASSLRGQGAGAQYF. Here the CDR3 DNA reads TGTGCCAGCAGCTTACGGGGACAGGGGGCGGGGGCCCAGTACTTC.